This T cell receptor beta chain was captured in a study of blood T cell repertoires in COVID-19. Study as a whole: The United States, Italy and Spain were the sources of the acute and convalescent COVID-19 samples.

Recruits, aged about 18 to 90 years, lived in 24 US areas. Cohorts were assigned according to the clinical history that participants reported. V shed 0 bases and J shed 1 base, with 7 bases lying between them. This CDR3 region has 14 residues. Per germline, CDR1 SGHRS and CDR2 YFSETQ. Clones were read by immunoSEQ multiplex PCR, and TCRdb kept only the in-frame ones, dropping some. The sample lists 120,000 to 150,000 clones, 84% occurring once. This clonotype originated in a woman aged 45 to 65 who had been exposed to COVID-19. Source material: PBMCs or T cells enriched from blood (not recorded which). The J gene is TRBJ1-1, the V gene TRBV5-1; perhaps TRBD1 as D (5 bases). The CDR3 reads CASSLGTGNTEAFF. Here the CDR3 DNA reads TGCGCCAGCAGCTTGGGTACAGGGAACACTGAAGCTTTCTTT. The full variable domain, completed using reference TRBV5-1 and TRBJ1-1, is KAGVTQTPRYLIKTRGQQVTLSCSPISGHRSVSWYQQTPGQGLQFLFEYFSETQRNKGNFPGRFSGRQFSNSRSEMNVSTLELGDSALYLCASSLGTGNTEAFFGQGTRLTVV.